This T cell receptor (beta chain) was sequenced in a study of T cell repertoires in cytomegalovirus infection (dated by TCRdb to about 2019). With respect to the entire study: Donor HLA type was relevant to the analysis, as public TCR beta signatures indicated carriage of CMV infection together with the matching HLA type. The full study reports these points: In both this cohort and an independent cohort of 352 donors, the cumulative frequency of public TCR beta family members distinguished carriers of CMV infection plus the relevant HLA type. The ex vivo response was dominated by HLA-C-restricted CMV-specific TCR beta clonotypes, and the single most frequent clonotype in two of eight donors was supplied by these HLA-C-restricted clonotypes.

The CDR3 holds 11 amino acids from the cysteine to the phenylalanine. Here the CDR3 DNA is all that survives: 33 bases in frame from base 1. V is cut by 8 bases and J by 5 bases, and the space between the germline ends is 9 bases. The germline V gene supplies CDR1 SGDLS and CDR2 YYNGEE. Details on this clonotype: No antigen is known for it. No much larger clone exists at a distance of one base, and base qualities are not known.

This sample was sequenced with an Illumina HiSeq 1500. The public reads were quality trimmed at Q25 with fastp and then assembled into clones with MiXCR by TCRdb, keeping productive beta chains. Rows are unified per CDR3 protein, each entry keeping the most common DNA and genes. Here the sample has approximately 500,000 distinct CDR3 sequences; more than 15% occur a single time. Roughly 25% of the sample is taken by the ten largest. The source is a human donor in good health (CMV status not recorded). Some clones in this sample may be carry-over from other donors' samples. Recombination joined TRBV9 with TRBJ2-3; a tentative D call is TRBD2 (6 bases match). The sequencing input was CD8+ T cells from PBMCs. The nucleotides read TGTGCCAGTGGGGAGGTAGATACGCAGTATTTT. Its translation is CASGEVDTQYF.